The 12 T cell receptor beta chains below all came from one sample that was sequenced in a study of cytomegalovirus exposure and HLA in healthy donors. The PCR was carried out with 60 Vbeta primers and 13 Jbeta primers. Only in-frame clones appear in the TCRdb table, and some are missing; sequencing was by immunoSEQ multiplex PCR. This table holds 110,000 to 150,000 clones, about 76% found once. The specimen was PBMCs. The origin of the receptors is a female donor in good health and CMV-seronegative.

The chain uses TRBV5-6 and TRBJ1-2; D gene unclear. The CDR3 has 12 amino acids. Germline V gives CDR1 SGHDT, CDR2 YYEEEE. V lost 0 bases and J 6 bases, leaving 6 bases between the germline ends. CDR3 sequence reads: CASSLVRNGYTF. CDR3 sequence (DNA): TGTGCCAGCAGCTTGGTTAGAAATGGCTACACCTTC.

The rearrangement uses TRBV4-3 and TRBJ1-5; D possibly corresponds to TRBD1 (6 bases). The CDR3 totals 16 residues. Trimming pared 0 bases from V and 11 bases from J, leaving 20 bases between. From germline, CDR1 is LGHNA and CDR2 YSLEER. CDR3 amino acids: CASSQESEWRRGTQHF. DNA of the CDR3: TGCGCCAGCAGCCAAGAATCGGAGTGGAGAAGGGGGACCCAGCATTTT.

The sample holds a few counts of this clone. The chain combines TRBV5-8 with TRBJ1-6; 10 positions match TRBD1. After removal of 7 bases from V and 7 bases from J, the junction contained 8 bases not matched to a gene. The CDR3 loop spans 15 amino acids. CDR1 SGHTS and CDR2 YDEGEE come from the germline V gene. Here the CDR3 DNA reads TGTGCCAGCTGCTCTTCGGGACAGGGGAATTCACCCCTCCACTTT. Its translation: CASCSSGQGNSPLHF.

The chain carries TRBV6-6 and TRBJ2-5; 8 nucleotides match TRBD1. Germline V lookup: CDR1 MNHNY, CDR2 SVGAGI (reference sequence). V dropped 5 bases and J dropped 5; count of bases not matched to a gene: 10. The CDR3 spans 15 residues. CDR3 nucleotides: TGTGCCAGCAGTCGACCGACAGGGGCAGGGGAGACCCAGTACTTC. Its translation: CASSRPTGAGETQYF.

The J gene is TRBJ1-2, the V gene TRBV25-1; 7 bases fit TRBD1. From germline, CDR1 is MGHDK and CDR2 SYGVNS. The V segment lost 3 bases and the J segment 5 bases; nucleotides outside the gene matches: 12. The length of the CDR3 is 16 residues. The CDR3 loop reads CASSDPRTGSVYGYTF. The CDR3 DNA reads TGTGCCAGCAGTGATCCCCGGACAGGTTCCGTTTATGGCTACACCTTC.

This sequence joins TRBV9 and TRBJ1-2; 9 bases are shared with TRBD1. J was trimmed by 5 bases and V by 2 bases; bases with no gene match: 7. Germline-derived CDR1 and CDR2 are SGDLS and YYNGEE. The CDR3 runs 15 residues. CDR3 sequence (DNA): TGTGCCAGCAGCGTCAAGGACAGGGGAGGGTATGGCTACACCTTC. This encodes CASSVKDRGGYGYTF. The variable domain in full, completed from reference TRBV9 and TRBJ1-2, reads DSGVTQTPKHLITATGQRVTLRCSPRSGDLSVYWYQQSLDQGLQFLIQYYNGEERAKGNILERFSAQQFPDLHSELNLSSLELGDSALYFCASSVKDRGGYGYTFGSGTRLTVV.

The rearrangement joins TRBV4-3 to TRBJ2-1; tentative D call: TRBD1 (6 bases). V lost 5 bases and J 8 bases, leaving 19 bases between the germline ends. Germline V gene data show CDR1 as LGHNA and CDR2 as YSLEER. CDR3 size: 15 residues. The CDR3 DNA reads TGCGCCAGCAGCTACGGGACAACTTTAGACGATGAGCAGTTCTTC. This gives the protein CASSYGTTLDDEQFF.

The rearrangement links TRBV30 to TRBJ1-5; possible D gene TRBD1, 5 bases. The CDR3 length is 12 residues. The germline gives CDR1 GTSNPN, CDR2 SVGIG (reference sequence). The V end lost 3 bases, the J end lost 7 bases, and 10 bases lay between the germline ends. The CDR3 loop is CAWSGAGQPQHF. As DNA, the CDR3 is TGTGCCTGGAGCGGGGCGGGACAGCCCCAGCATTTT.

The chain links TRBV5-4 to TRBJ1-2; D is ambiguous. Germline assignment: CDR1 SGHNT and CDR2 YYREEE (reference sequence). The CDR3 contains 15 residues. V was trimmed by 0 bases and J by 2 bases, leaving 11 bases between them. CDR3 sequence reads: CASSLAGGQNYGYTF. The CDR3 coding sequence is TGTGCCAGCAGCTTGGCCGGTGGGCAGAACTATGGCTACACCTTC.

A few counts support this clone. This sequence joins TRBV6-1 and TRBJ1-4; a possible D gene is TRBD1 (5 bases). CDR1 and CDR2 (germline): MNHNS, SASEGT. The CDR3 runs to 14 residues. The V gene lost 6 bases and the J gene lost 0 bases, with 8 bases spanning the gap. The CDR3 here is CASRSGATNEKLFF. For the CDR3, the DNA is TGTGCCAGCAGGTCGGGGGCAACTAATGAAAAACTGTTTTTT.

The genes are TRBV2 and TRBJ2-5; perhaps TRBD1 as D (5 bases). Trimming pared 6 bases from V and 5 bases from J, leaving 13 bases between. The V gene's germline CDR1 is SNHLY and CDR2 FYNNEI. The CDR3 spans 13 residues. As DNA, the CDR3 is TGTGCCAGCAGGAGGACAACCCATGAGACCCAGTACTTC. Protein product: CASRRTTHETQYF.

V and J are TRBV30 and TRBJ2-1, with TRBD2 matching over 10 bases. With 0 bases clipped from V and 5 bases from J, the junction kept 4 bases outside the gene matches. Germline V gene sequence: CDR1 GTSNPN, CDR2 SVGIG (reference sequence). There are 15 residues in the CDR3. The CDR3 DNA sequence: TGTGCCTGGAGTGTCCGGACTAGCGGACACAATGAGCAGTTCTTC. Translated, it gives CAWSVRTSGHNEQFF. Complete variable domain (other parts from reference TRBV30 and TRBJ2-1): SQTIHQWPATLVQPVGSPLSLECTVEGTSNPNLYWYRQAAGRGLQLLFYSVGIGQISSEVPQNLSASRPQDRQFILSSKKLLLSDSGFYLCAWSVRTSGHNEQFFGPGTRLTVL.